This TCR beta chain came from a study of T cell repertoires in ileal Crohn's disease. The germline CDR1 and CDR2 sequences are SGHTA and FQGTGA. V trimming: 3 bases; J trimming: 9 bases; junction bases outside the gene matches: 9. The CDR3 extends over 14 amino acids. Measured with immunoSEQ multiplex PCR; TCRdb has only the in-frame clones, and not every one. The profile shows over 4,500 clones, 75% to 85% of them singletons. Sequenced sample: ileal tissue. This TCR was sampled from an adult with Crohn's disease. The chain employs TRBV7-3 and TRBJ2-3, with 7 bases that match TRBD1. For the CDR3, the DNA is TGTGCCAGCAGCTTGAACCGGGACAGCCTAACGCAGTATTTT. Translating it yields CASSLNRDSLTQYF.